This T cell receptor (beta chain) was found in a study of T cell responses to AZD1222 COVID-19 vaccine. To note about this clone: What it recognizes is unknown.

Sequencing used immunoSEQ multiplex PCR; TCRdb keeps in-frame clones, though not all of them. This table holds around 120,000 clones, 65% to 90% found once. Study-level points and caveats: Once two AZD1222 doses were given, Spike-specific TCR breadth and depth went up.

The sample was peripheral blood, taken on day 0 of AZD1222 vaccination. This receptor was identified in an adult in good health.

The CDR3 loop is CASSWTPQGRNVDSPLHF. The CDR3 DNA follows: TGCGCCAGCAGCTGGACACCACAGGGGAGGAATGTTGATTCACCCCTCCACTTT. This rearrangement joins TRBV5-1 to TRBJ1-6; 7 positions match TRBD1. Germline CDR1 is SGHRS and CDR2 is YFSETQ. This CDR3 is built from 18 residues. V was pared by 3 bases and J by 8 bases, with 17 bases of the junction left unmatched. The variable domain in full, completed from reference TRBV5-1 and TRBJ1-6, reads KAGVTQTPRYLIKTRGQQVTLSCSPISGHRSVSWYQQTPGQGLQFLFEYFSETQRNKGNFPGRFSGRQFSNSRSEMNVSTLELGDSALYLCASSWTPQGRNVDSPLHFGNGTRLTVT.